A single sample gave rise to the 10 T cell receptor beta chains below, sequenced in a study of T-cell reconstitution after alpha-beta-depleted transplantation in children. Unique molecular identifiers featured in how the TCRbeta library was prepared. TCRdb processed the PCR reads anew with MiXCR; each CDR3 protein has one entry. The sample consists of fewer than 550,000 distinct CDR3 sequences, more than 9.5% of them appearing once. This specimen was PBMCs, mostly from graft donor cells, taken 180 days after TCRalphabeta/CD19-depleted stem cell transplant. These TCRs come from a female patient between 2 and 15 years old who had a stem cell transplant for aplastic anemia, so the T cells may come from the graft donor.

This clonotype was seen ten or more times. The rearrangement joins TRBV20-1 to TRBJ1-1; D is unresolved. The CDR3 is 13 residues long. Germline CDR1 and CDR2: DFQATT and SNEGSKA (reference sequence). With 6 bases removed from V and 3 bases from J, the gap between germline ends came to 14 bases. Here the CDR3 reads CSARQLRDTEAFF. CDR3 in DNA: TGCAGTGCCCGACAACTCCGGGACACTGAAGCTTTCTTT.

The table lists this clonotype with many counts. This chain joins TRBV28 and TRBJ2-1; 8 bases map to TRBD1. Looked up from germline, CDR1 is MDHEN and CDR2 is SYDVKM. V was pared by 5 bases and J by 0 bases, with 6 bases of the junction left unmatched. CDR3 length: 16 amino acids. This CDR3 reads CASSHSGTGSYNEQFF. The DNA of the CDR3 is TGTGCCAGCAGTCATTCCGGGACAGGCTCCTACAATGAGCAGTTCTTC.

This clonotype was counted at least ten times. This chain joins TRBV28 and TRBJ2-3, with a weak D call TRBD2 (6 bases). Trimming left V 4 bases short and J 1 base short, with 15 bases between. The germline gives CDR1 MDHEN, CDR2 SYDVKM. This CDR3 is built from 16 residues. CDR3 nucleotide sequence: TGTGCCAGCAGTTCCCCCTCTAGCGCCCGCACAGATACGCAGTATTTT. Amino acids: CASSSPSSARTDTQYF.

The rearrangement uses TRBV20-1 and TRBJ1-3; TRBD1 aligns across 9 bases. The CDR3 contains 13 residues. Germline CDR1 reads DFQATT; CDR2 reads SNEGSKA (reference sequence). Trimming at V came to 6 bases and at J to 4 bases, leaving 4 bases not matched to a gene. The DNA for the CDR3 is TGCAGTGCGGAAGGGACAGGGGGAAACACCATATATTTT. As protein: CSAEGTGGNTIYF.

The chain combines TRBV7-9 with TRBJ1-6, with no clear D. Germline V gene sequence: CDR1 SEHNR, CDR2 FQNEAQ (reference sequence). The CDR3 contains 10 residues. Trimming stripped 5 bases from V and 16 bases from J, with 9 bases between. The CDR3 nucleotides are TGTGCCAGCAGCCCTGGACCTCTCCACTTT. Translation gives CASSPGPLHF.

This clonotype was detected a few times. The CDR3 nucleotides are TGTGCCAGCAGCTTAATGTTGTCGGGGACTAGCGGAGGCACCGGGGAGCTGTTTTTT. This sequence encodes CASSLMLSGTSGGTGELFF. This rearrangement joins TRBV11-2 to TRBJ2-2, with 11 nucleotides matching TRBD2. The CDR3 contains 19 residues. Losses at the gene ends were 2 bases for V and 4 bases for J; bases not matched to a gene: 12. Germline CDR1 SGHAT, CDR2 FQNNGV.

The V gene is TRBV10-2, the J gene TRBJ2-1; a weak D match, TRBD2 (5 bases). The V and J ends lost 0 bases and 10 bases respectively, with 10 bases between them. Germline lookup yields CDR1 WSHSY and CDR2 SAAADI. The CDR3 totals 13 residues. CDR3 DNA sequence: TGCGCCAGCAGTGAGTCTCTAGCCAGGGAGCAGTTCTTC. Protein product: CASSESLAREQFF.

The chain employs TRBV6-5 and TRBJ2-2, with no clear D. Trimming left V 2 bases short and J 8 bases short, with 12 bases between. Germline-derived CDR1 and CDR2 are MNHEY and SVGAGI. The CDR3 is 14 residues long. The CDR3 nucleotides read TGTGCCAGCAGTTACCTCGAATCATCGGGGGAGCTGTTTTTT. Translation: CASSYLESSGELFF.

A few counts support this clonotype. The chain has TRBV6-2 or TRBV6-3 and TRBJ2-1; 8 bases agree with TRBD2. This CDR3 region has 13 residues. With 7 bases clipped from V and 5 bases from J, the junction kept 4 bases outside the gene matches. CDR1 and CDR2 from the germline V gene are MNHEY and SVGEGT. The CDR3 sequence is CASIAGNDNEQFF. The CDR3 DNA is TGTGCCAGCATAGCGGGAAATGACAATGAGCAGTTCTTC.

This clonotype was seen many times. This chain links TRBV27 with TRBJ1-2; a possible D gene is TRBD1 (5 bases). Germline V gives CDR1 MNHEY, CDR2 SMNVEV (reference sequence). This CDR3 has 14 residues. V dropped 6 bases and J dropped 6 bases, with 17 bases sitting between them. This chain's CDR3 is CASSLRGEGHGYTF. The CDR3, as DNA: TGTGCCAGCAGCCTTAGAGGGGAGGGCCATGGCTACACCTTC.